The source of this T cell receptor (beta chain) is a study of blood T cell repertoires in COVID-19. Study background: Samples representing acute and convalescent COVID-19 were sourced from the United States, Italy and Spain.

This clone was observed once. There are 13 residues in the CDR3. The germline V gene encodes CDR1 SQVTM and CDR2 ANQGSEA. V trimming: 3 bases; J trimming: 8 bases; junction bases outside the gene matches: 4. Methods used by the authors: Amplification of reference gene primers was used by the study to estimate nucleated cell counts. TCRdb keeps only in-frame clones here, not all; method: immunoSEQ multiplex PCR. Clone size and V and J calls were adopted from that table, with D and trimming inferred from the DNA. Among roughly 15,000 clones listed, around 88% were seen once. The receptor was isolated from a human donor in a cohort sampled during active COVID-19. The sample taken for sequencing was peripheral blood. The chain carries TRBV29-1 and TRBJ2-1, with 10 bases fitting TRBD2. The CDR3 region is CSVEASGSDEQFF. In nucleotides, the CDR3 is TGCAGCGTTGAGGCTAGCGGGAGCGATGAGCAGTTCTTC.